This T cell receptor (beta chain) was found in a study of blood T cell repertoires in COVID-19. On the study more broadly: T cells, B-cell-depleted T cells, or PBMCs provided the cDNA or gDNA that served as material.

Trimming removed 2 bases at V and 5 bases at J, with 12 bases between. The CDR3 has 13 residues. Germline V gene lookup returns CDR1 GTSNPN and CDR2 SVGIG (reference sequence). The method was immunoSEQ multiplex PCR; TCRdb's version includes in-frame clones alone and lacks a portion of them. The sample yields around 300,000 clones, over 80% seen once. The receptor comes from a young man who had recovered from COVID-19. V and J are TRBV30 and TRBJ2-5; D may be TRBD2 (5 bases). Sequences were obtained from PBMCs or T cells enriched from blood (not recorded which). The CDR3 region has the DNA TGTGCCTGGAGTCTAGCTCCCGTGGAGACCCAGTACTTC. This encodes CAWSLAPVETQYF.